The rows below give T cell receptor beta chains drawn from one sample of a study of Graves' ophthalmopathy and Graves' hyperthyroidism. TCRdb ran MiXCR on the multiplex PCR reads and lists one entry per CDR3 protein. The sample gives about 370,000 distinct CDR3 sequences, around 18% of which show up once; 1.6% is in the top ten. Material: peripheral blood. These receptors were taken from a woman aged 18 to 35 with Graves' ophthalmopathy. Both conserved end residues are part of each CDR3. D genes are given only for firm matches. Expanded clones get a size class; other rows say once, few or many, or leave the size out.

J	size	D	V	CDR3	DNA
TRBJ1-2	many	-	TRBV12-3/TRBV12-4	CASSPGGFYGYTF	TGTGCCAGCAGTCCTGGGGGGTTCTATGGCTACACCTTC
TRBJ2-5	many	-	TRBV6-1	CASLRTQETQYF	TGTGCCAGCTTAAGGACTCAAGAGACCCAGTACTTC
TRBJ1-5	many	-	TRBV6-2/TRBV6-3	CASRSRGRGGNQPQHF	TGTGCCAGCAGGTCCAGGGGACGCGGGGGAAATCAGCCCCAGCATTTT
TRBJ2-7	many	-	TRBV7-9	CASSSTRQVHNEQYF	TGTGCCAGCAGCTCCACCCGCCAGGTACATAACGAGCAGTACTTC
TRBJ1-5	many	TRBD1	TRBV6-2/TRBV6-3	CASSLTGTGGNQPQHF	TGTGCCAGCAGTTTAACCGGGACAGGGGGAAATCAGCCCCAGCATTTT
TRBJ2-2	many	-	TRBV20-1	CSARSTGELFF	TGCAGTGCTAGAAGCACCGGGGAGCTGTTTTTT
TRBJ2-5	-	-	TRBV29-1	CSGGSRGETQYF	TGCAGCGGTGGGTCGCGGGGAGAGACCCAGTACTTC
TRBJ2-7	many	TRBD1	TRBV6-2/TRBV6-3	CATDDRAPYEQYF	TGTGCCACCGATGACAGGGCACCCTACGAGCAGTACTTC
TRBJ2-7	many	-	TRBV6-4	CASSYQGRAYEQYF	TGTGCCAGCAGTTACCAGGGGAGGGCCTACGAGCAGTACTTC
TRBJ2-5	many	TRBD2	TRBV7-2	CASSADHSGVGETQYF	TGTGCCAGCAGCGCCGACCACAGCGGGGTAGGAGAGACCCAGTACTTC
TRBJ1-5	many	-	TRBV28	CASRGPKGGLGRAQHF	TGTGCCAGCAGAGGTCCTAAAGGGGGGCTAGGTAGAGCCCAGCATTTT
TRBJ1-6	many	-	TRBV6-1	CASTPDPPPGLRSPLHF	TGTGCCAGCACACCCGACCCCCCCCCGGGGTTAAGGTCACCCCTCCACTTT
TRBJ1-3	many	TRBD1	TRBV7-9	CASSTQGSSGNTIYF	TGTGCCAGCAGCACACAGGGGAGCTCTGGAAACACCATATATTTT
TRBJ2-2	-	-	TRBV18	CASSPEGTYTGELFF	TGTGCCAGCTCACCGGAGGGAACTTACACCGGGGAGCTGTTTTTT
TRBJ2-7	many	TRBD2	TRBV11-2	CASRPAGGRSPPYEQYF	TGTGCCAGCAGACCTGCGGGAGGGCGTAGTCCCCCCTACGAGCAGTACTTC
TRBJ2-3	-	-	TRBV11-2	CASSSSGDPRKGQYF	TGTGCCAGCAGCTCCTCGGGGGACCCCCGGAAGGGGCAGTATTTT
TRBJ2-5	many	TRBD1	TRBV6-5	CASSYGTGSKETQYF	TGTGCCAGCAGTTACGGGACAGGGTCTAAAGAGACCCAGTACTTC
TRBJ2-2	many	-	TRBV7-8	CASSTRQGPGELFF	TGTGCCAGCAGCACCCGGCAGGGCCCCGGGGAGCTGTTTTTT
TRBJ2-7	many	-	TRBV20-1	CSAARPGSSYEQYF	TGCAGTGCGGCTCGGCCAGGGAGCTCCTACGAGCAGTACTTC
TRBJ1-2	many	TRBD1	TRBV2	CASRAGQNYGYTF	TGTGCCAGCAGAGCGGGACAGAACTATGGCTACACCTTC
TRBJ2-5	many	-	TRBV12-3/TRBV12-4	CASSLTPEVAQYF	TGTGCCAGCAGTTTAACCCCCGAGGTGGCCCAGTACTTC
TRBJ2-2	-	TRBD2	TRBV7-3	CASSLQGLANTGELFF	TGTGCCAGCAGCTTACAGGGACTAGCGAACACCGGGGAGCTGTTTTTT
TRBJ2-5	many	TRBD2	TRBV10-3	CAISEWGLAEQETQYF	TGTGCCATCAGTGAGTGGGGACTAGCGGAGCAAGAGACCCAGTACTTC
TRBJ2-5	once	-	TRBV6-5	CASSYKGRGQETQYF	TGTGCCAGCAGTTACAAGGGGAGGGGGCAAGAGACCCAGTACTTC
TRBJ1-5	many	-	TRBV7-2	CASSLGVPSNQPQHF	TGTGCCAGCAGCTTAGGAGTACCAAGCAATCAGCCCCAGCATTTT
TRBJ2-7	many	-	TRBV6-1	CASSEGTFYEQYF	TGTGCCAGCAGTGAAGGAACATTCTACGAGCAGTACTTC
TRBJ1-2	-	-	TRBV2	CASSDGPAGAGYGHTF	TGTGCCAGCAGTGATGGTCCAGCTGGGGCCGGCTATGGCCACACCTTC
TRBJ2-7	many	-	TRBV15	CATSRDRGASSYEQYF	TGTGCCACCAGCAGAGATCGCGGCGCTAGCTCCTACGAGCAGTACTTC
TRBJ2-7	few	-	TRBV28	CASNMGLAQYF	TGTGCCAGCAATATGGGTTTAGCGCAGTACTTC
TRBJ2-4	many	TRBD2	TRBV7-2	CASSLVQAGGKNIQYF	TGTGCCAGCAGCTTAGTCCAAGCGGGAGGGAAAAACATTCAGTACTTC
TRBJ2-7	many	-	TRBV19	CASSIQFSYEQYF	TGTGCCAGTAGTATACAGTTCTCCTACGAGCAGTACTTC
TRBJ2-7	many	-	TRBV18	CASSPEAYEQYF	TGTGCCAGCTCACCGGAGGCCTACGAGCAGTACTTC
TRBJ2-7	many	-	TRBV27	CASSLSRGSYEQYF	TGTGCCAGCAGCCTCTCACGGGGGTCCTACGAGCAGTACTTC
TRBJ1-2	many	TRBD1	TRBV6-5	CASSYGTGKGGYTF	TGTGCCAGCAGTTACGGGACAGGGAAAGGCGGCTACACCTTC
TRBJ2-7	many	TRBD1	TRBV6-2/TRBV6-3	CASREDRGVYEQYF	TGTGCCAGCCGCGAGGACAGGGGGGTTTACGAGCAGTACTTC
TRBJ1-5	many	-	TRBV7-2	CASSLDRVGQPQHF	TGTGCCAGCAGCTTAGACAGGGTGGGTCAGCCCCAGCATTTT
TRBJ1-2	many	-	TRBV6-2/TRBV6-3	CASSPTSGGYGYTF	TGTGCCAGCAGCCCTACTTCGGGGGGCTATGGCTACACCTTC
TRBJ1-2	many	-	TRBV5-1	CASSATGIEGYTF	TGCGCCAGCAGCGCAACAGGGATAGAAGGCTACACCTTC
TRBJ2-5	many	-	TRBV6-2/TRBV6-3	CASSPPGTQYF	TGTGCCAGCAGCCCCCCCGGGACCCAGTACTTC
TRBJ2-7	many	-	TRBV19	CASKFRGSNEQYF	TGTGCCAGTAAATTCAGGGGATCAAACGAGCAGTACTTC
TRBJ2-7	-	TRBD1	TRBV29-1	CSVFDYRGSSYEQYF	TGCAGCGTTTTTGACTACAGGGGGAGCTCCTACGAGCAGTACTTC
TRBJ1-2	many	-	TRBV6-1	CASSDYGYTF	TGTGCCAGCAGTGACTACGGCTACACCTTC
TRBJ2-3	many	TRBD1	TRBV7-8	CASSYRGASSTDTQYF	TGTGCCAGCAGCTACAGGGGGGCCTCTAGCACAGATACGCAGTATTTT
TRBJ1-1	many	-	TRBV28	CASITGALNTEAFF	TGTGCCAGCATTACCGGGGCTTTGAACACTGAAGCTTTCTTT
TRBJ1-6	many	-	TRBV2	CASSDVGQSPLHF	TGTGCCAGCAGTGACGTGGGGCAGTCACCCCTCCACTTT
TRBJ2-7	many	TRBD1	TRBV7-2	CASSHQTGPDEQYF	TGTGCCAGCAGCCACCAGACAGGGCCGGACGAGCAGTACTTC
TRBJ2-5	-	-	TRBV6-2/TRBV6-3	CASSSRPRLGETQYF	TGTGCCAGCAGCTCCCGTCCCCGCTTGGGGGAGACCCAGTACTTC
TRBJ2-6	-	-	TRBV30	CAWSANRYLGANVLTF	TGTGCCTGGAGTGCCAACAGGTATCTTGGGGCCAACGTCCTGACTTTC
TRBJ1-1	many	-	TRBV20-1	CSTNDGNTEAFF	TGCAGTACGAATGACGGGAACACTGAAGCTTTCTTT
TRBJ1-1	many	-	TRBV19	CASGIGRTNTEAFF	TGTGCCAGCGGCATAGGGCGGACGAACACTGAAGCTTTCTTT
TRBJ1-6	few	-	TRBV12-3/TRBV12-4	CASSSGKRRENSPLHF	TGTGCCAGCAGTTCTGGTAAACGGAGGGAAAATTCACCCCTCCACTTT
TRBJ2-5	many	TRBD2	TRBV4-2	CASSQERGSGVPETQYF	TGTGCCAGCAGCCAAGAGAGGGGTAGCGGGGTCCCAGAGACCCAGTACTTC
TRBJ2-7	many	-	TRBV28	CASSLSTGSGYEQYF	TGTGCCAGCAGTTTATCGACAGGGAGCGGGTACGAGCAGTACTTC